This TCR beta chain was sequenced in a study of blood T cell repertoires in COVID-19. TCRdb's table, derived via immunoSEQ multiplex PCR, lists solely in-frame clones and lacks some. The sample lists roughly 81,000 clones; around 83% were seen once. This CDR3 is built from 15 residues. Germline CDR1 and CDR2: WNHNN and SYGVQD (reference sequence). V lost 0 bases and J lost 5, with 13 bases in between. This receptor was obtained from a man aged 80 or over with active or convalescent COVID-19. The sequencing sample was made of peripheral blood. This rearrangement joins TRBV10-1 to TRBJ2-5; D might be TRBD1 (6 bases). The CDR3 DNA reads TGCGCCAGCAGTGAGTCGACTCCAGGGGCTGAGACCCAGTACTTC. It encodes CASSESTPGAETQYF.